What follows are 11 T cell receptor beta chains derived from one specimen sequenced in a study of T cells in tumors after PD-1 blockade. The data were produced by immunoSEQ multiplex PCR, yet TCRdb's version contains in-frame clones alone and is incomplete. The sample comprises approximately 3,500 clones, roughly two thirds of which are singletons, and about 19% rests with the top ten. Sequences were derived from tumor tissue, sampled before anti-PD-1 treatment. The receptors originated from a human donor with basal cell carcinoma.

The chain couples TRBV6-6 to TRBJ2-1; D might be TRBD1 or TRBD2, each matching 5 bases. V was shortened by 6 bases and J by 6 bases, with 12 bases between the two germline ends. This CDR3 region has 13 residues. The germline V gene encodes CDR1 MNHNY and CDR2 SVGAGI (reference sequence). CDR3 region: CASRRDDANEQFF. The CDR3 bases are TGTGCCAGCAGACGGGACGACGCCAATGAGCAGTTCTTC.

V and J are TRBV9 and TRBJ2-7; D remains unclear. The CDR3 spans 10 residues. Looked up from germline, CDR1 is SGDLS and CDR2 is YYNGEE. V lost 1 base and J lost 7, with 3 bases in between. The CDR3 protein is CASSVSEQYF. DNA for the CDR3: TGTGCCAGCAGCGTATCGGAGCAGTACTTC.

The chain carries TRBV6-1 and TRBJ1-5; unclear D gene. Trimming cost V 1 base and J 2 bases, with 0 bases left between them. The CDR3 extends over 12 amino acids. The germline CDR1 and CDR2 sequences are MNHNS and SASEGT. CDR3 protein: CASSEGNQPQHF. Here the CDR3 DNA reads TGTGCCAGCAGTGAAGGCAATCAGCCCCAGCATTTT.

The chain carries TRBV20-1 and TRBJ2-5; D is undetermined. Germline V gene data show CDR1 as DFQATT and CDR2 as SNEGSKA (reference sequence). The CDR3 loop spans 12 amino acids. Trimming took off 3 bases at V and 4 bases at J, with 9 bases between the two ends. CDR3 sequence: CSASPRSETQYF. In DNA form, the CDR3 reads TGCAGTGCTAGTCCGAGGTCAGAGACCCAGTACTTC.

This clone appeared a single time. This rearrangement joins TRBV29-1 to TRBJ2-7; TRBD2 matches at 12 bases. Germline CDR1 reads SQVTM; CDR2 reads ANQGSEA. The CDR3 spans 16 residues. V trimming: 4 bases; J trimming: 5 bases; junction bases outside the gene matches: 12. Here the CDR3 DNA reads TGCAGCGTTGGTTCGAGACTAGCGGGAGTAATCGACGAGCAGTACTTC. This translates into CSVGSRLAGVIDEQYF.

This clone occurred a few times. The rearrangement uses TRBV7-9 and TRBJ1-2; 10 bases fit TRBD1. This CDR3 is 16 amino acids long. The germline CDR1 and CDR2 sequences are SEHNR and FQNEAQ (reference sequence). With 3 bases clipped from V and 7 bases from J, the junction kept 11 bases outside the gene matches. CDR3 protein: CASSLESTGGLRGYTF. The CDR3 DNA sequence: TGTGCCAGCAGCTTGGAGTCGACAGGGGGCTTGCGTGGCTACACCTTC.

The CDR3 spells CASSRGTSPYNEQFF. Here the CDR3 DNA reads TGCGCCAGCAGCCGTGGGACTAGTCCCTACAATGAGCAGTTCTTC. The rearrangement uses TRBV4-3 and TRBJ2-1, with 8 bases lining up with TRBD2. Germline values: CDR1 LGHNA, CDR2 YSLEER. V shed 4 bases, J shed 2 bases, and the junction held 4 bases outside the gene matches. This CDR3 is 15 amino acids long.

J is TRBJ2-5 and V is TRBV28; D is uncertain. The CDR3 covers 15 residues. CDR1 is MDHEN, CDR2 SYDVKM, per germline. Between the trimmed V and J ends, which lost 4 bases and 3 bases, there was a span of 15 bases. DNA of the CDR3: TGTGCCAGCAGTTCGCTGCCGACTTTAAAAGAGACCCAGTACTTC. Protein product: CASSSLPTLKETQYF. The full variable domain, completed using reference TRBV28 and TRBJ2-5, is DVKVTQSSRYLVKRTGEKVFLECVQDMDHENMFWYRQDPGLGLRLIYFSYDVKMKEKGDIPEGYSVSREKKERFSLILESASTNQTSMYLCASSSLPTLKETQYFGPGTRLLVL.

This chain uses TRBV28 with TRBJ1-5, with a weak D call TRBD1 (5 bases). V was clipped by 7 bases and J by 3 bases, with 10 bases between them. Germline CDR1 MDHEN, CDR2 SYDVKM. The CDR3 is made up of 13 amino acids. In DNA form, the CDR3 reads TGTGCCAGCACGAGACAGCACAATCAGCCCCAGCATTTT. It translates to CASTRQHNQPQHF.

The chain combines TRBV11-3 with TRBJ1-3; no firm D call. Germline CDR1 reads SGHNT; CDR2 reads YENEEA. Between the trimmed V and J ends, which lost 2 bases and 0 bases, there was a span of 8 bases. This CDR3 region has 15 residues. The CDR3 spells CASSLFRSSGNTIYF. In DNA form, the CDR3 reads TGTGCCAGCAGCTTATTTCGGAGCTCTGGAAACACCATATATTTT.

The V gene is TRBV10-1, the J gene TRBJ2-1; 14 positions agree with TRBD2. After removal of 4 bases from V and 8 bases from J, the junction contained 7 bases not matched to a gene. Germline V gives CDR1 WNHNN, CDR2 SYGVQD (reference sequence). This CDR3 is built from 16 residues. In nucleotides, the CDR3 is TGCGCCAGCAGTGGACAGGGGACTAGCGGGAGCGATGAGCAGTTCTTC. As protein: CASSGQGTSGSDEQFF.